The 5 T cell receptor beta chains in this list originate from one sample, sequenced in a study of T cell responses to AZD1222 COVID-19 vaccine. Using immunoSEQ multiplex PCR, the repertoire was profiled, and TCRdb retains in-frame clones only, with some absent. This table holds around 84,000 clones, 86% found once. This sample comprised peripheral blood, obtained on day 0 of AZD1222 vaccination. All receptors derive from an adult in good health.

V usage is TRBV24-1 and J usage is TRBJ2-3, with 9 bases fitting TRBD2. Germline V lookup: CDR1 KGHDR, CDR2 SFDVKD. This CDR3 contains 18 residues. V was pared by 7 bases and J by 4 bases, with 17 bases of the junction left unmatched. The CDR3: CATSPTRGRGGPPDTQYF. For the CDR3, the DNA is TGTGCCACCAGCCCCACGCGGGGGCGGGGGGGCCCTCCAGATACGCAGTATTTT.

The rearrangement joins TRBV15 to TRBJ2-2; TRBD1 might be the D (5 bases). The length of the CDR3 is 17 residues. V gave up 3 bases and J gave up 5 bases, with 19 bases separating them. Germline V gene sequence: CDR1 LNHNV, CDR2 YYDKDF (reference sequence). CDR3 protein: CATSRRLGREGTGELFF. CDR3 bases: TGTGCCACCAGCAGGAGGTTGGGCAGGGAAGGGACCGGGGAGCTGTTTTTT.

This chain connects TRBV11-2 to TRBJ2-5, with D maybe TRBD2 (5 bases). The germline V and J ends were trimmed by 3 bases and 6 bases, with 29 bases remaining between them. The germline CDR1 and CDR2 sequences are SGHAT and FQNNGV. There are 19 residues in the CDR3. The CDR3 is CASSFDPRLEGRTLKTQYF. As DNA, the CDR3 is TGTGCCAGCAGCTTTGACCCGAGGTTAGAGGGCAGAACTTTGAAGACCCAGTACTTC.

This chain joins TRBV18 and TRBJ2-5; D is ambiguous. CDR1 is KGHSH and CDR2 is LQKENI in the germline V gene. V was shortened by 3 bases and J by 5 bases, with 19 bases between the two germline ends. CDR3 length: 16 amino acids. The DNA of the CDR3 is TGTGCCAGCTCACCGCGATCGGCACCTCATGGGGAGACCCAGTACTTC. It codes for CASSPRSAPHGETQYF. Using reference TRBV18 and TRBJ2-5 for the parts outside the CDR3, the full variable domain is NAGVMQNPRHLVRRRGQEARLRCSPMKGHSHVYWYRQLPEEGLKFMVYLQKENIIDESGMPKERFSAEFPKEGPSILRIQQVVRGDSAAYFCASSPRSAPHGETQYFGPGTRLLVL.

The chain has TRBV6-5 and TRBJ1-5, with 8 bases matching TRBD1. Germline loops: CDR1 MNHEY, CDR2 SVGAGI. Trimming took 5 bases from V and 2 from J; bases not matched to a gene: 5. The CDR3 contains 15 residues. CDR3 DNA: TGTGCCAGCAGTCAGACAGGGGTGGGCAATCAGCCCCAGCATTTT. Its translation: CASSQTGVGNQPQHF.